This entry is about one T cell receptor (beta chain). The antigen is unknown. The sample comes from a study of cytomegalovirus exposure and HLA in healthy donors. Study observations and caveats: A few CMV-associated chains proved CMV antigen-specific in vitro.

PCR involved 60 Vbeta and 13 Jbeta primers. Measured with immunoSEQ multiplex PCR; TCRdb has only the in-frame clones, and not every one. This table has about 130,000 clones, roughly 80% appearing once. Germline V gene data show CDR1 as SGDLS and CDR2 as YYNGEE. The germline V and J ends were trimmed by 0 bases and 5 bases, with 17 bases remaining between them. The CDR3 is 16 amino acids. This sequence joins TRBV9 and TRBJ2-5; D perhaps matches TRBD1 (7 bases). Sample: PBMCs. This sequence was found in a man aged 40-50 years in good health and CMV-seronegative. CDR3 in DNA: TGTGCCAGCAGCGTAGGACAGGGAGGATTTTGGGAGACCCAGTACTTC. This translates into CASSVGQGGFWETQYF. The variable domain in full, with the rest retrieved from reference TRBV9 and TRBJ2-5, is DSGVTQTPKHLITATGQRVTLRCSPRSGDLSVYWYQQSLDQGLQFLIQYYNGEERAKGNILERFSAQQFPDLHSELNLSSLELGDSALYFCASSVGQGGFWETQYFGPGTRLLVL.